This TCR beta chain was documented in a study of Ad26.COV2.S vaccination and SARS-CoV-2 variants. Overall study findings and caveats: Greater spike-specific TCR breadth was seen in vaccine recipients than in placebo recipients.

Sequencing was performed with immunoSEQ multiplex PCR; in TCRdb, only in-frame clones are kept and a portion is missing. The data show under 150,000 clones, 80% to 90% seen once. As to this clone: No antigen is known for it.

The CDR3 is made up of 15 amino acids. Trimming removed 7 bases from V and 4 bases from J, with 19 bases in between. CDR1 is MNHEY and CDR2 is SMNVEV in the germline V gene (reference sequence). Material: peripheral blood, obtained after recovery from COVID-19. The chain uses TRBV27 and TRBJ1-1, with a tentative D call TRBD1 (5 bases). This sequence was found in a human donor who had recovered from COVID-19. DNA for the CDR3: TGTGCCAGCAATAGACCAGGGAAGGCGATCACTGAAGCTTTCTTT. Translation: CASNRPGKAITEAFF.